The rows below give T cell receptor beta chains drawn from one sample of a study of blood T cells in healthy people across ages. TCRdb redid the calling of the 5' RACE reads with MiXCR, one entry per CDR3 protein. The sample records about 580,000 distinct CDR3 sequences, 47% being singletons. Sequencing used blood. All receptors derive from a man older than 75 in good health. Each CDR3 is given with its conserved first and last residue. Fields, in order: D gene, J gene, V gene, clone size, CDR3 DNA, CDR3 protein. D genes are given only for firm matches. Size tells how often a clone was seen (once, few, many) or the class of an expanded clone, and some rows leave it out.

D gene: .; J gene: TRBJ2-1; V gene: TRBV28; clone size: .; CDR3 DNA: TGTGCCAGCAGTTTACCCGGCGCCTACAATGAGCAGTTCTTC; CDR3 protein: CASSLPGAYNEQFF
D gene: .; J gene: TRBJ1-2; V gene: TRBV6-5; clone size: many; CDR3 DNA: TGTGCCAGCGCCCCTCGAAGGGCTTATGGCTACACCTTC; CDR3 protein: CASAPRRAYGYTF
D gene: TRBD1; J gene: TRBJ1-2; V gene: TRBV5-4; clone size: once; CDR3 DNA: TGTGCCAGCGGTCAGGGGGCGGGATACTATGGCTACACCTTC; CDR3 protein: CASGQGAGYYGYTF
D gene: TRBD1; J gene: TRBJ1-2; V gene: TRBV12-3/TRBV12-4; clone size: once; CDR3 DNA: TGTGCCAGCAGTCTCCTGACAGGGCCAAACTATGGCTACACCTTC; CDR3 protein: CASSLLTGPNYGYTF
D gene: .; J gene: TRBJ1-5; V gene: TRBV12-3/TRBV12-4; clone size: .; CDR3 DNA: TGTGCCAGCAGTTTTAGTAGGGAACAGCCCCAGCATTTT; CDR3 protein: CASSFSREQPQHF
D gene: .; J gene: TRBJ1-2; V gene: TRBV6-2/TRBV6-3; clone size: .; CDR3 DNA: TGTGCCAGCAGTTACACTCGGGCGAGCTATGGCTACACCTTC; CDR3 protein: CASSYTRASYGYTF
D gene: TRBD1; J gene: TRBJ2-3; V gene: TRBV29-1; clone size: few; CDR3 DNA: TGCAGCGCCGGGACAGGGGGTTCAGATACGCAGTATTTT; CDR3 protein: CSAGTGGSDTQYF
D gene: .; J gene: TRBJ2-1; V gene: TRBV20-1; clone size: few; CDR3 DNA: TGCAGTGCTACTAGCCGAATTAACAATGAGCAGTTCTTC; CDR3 protein: CSATSRINNEQFF
D gene: .; J gene: TRBJ2-3; V gene: TRBV7-9; clone size: .; CDR3 DNA: TGTGCCAGCAGTCGAGAAGGGCCAGATACGCAGTATTTT; CDR3 protein: CASSREGPDTQYF
D gene: .; J gene: TRBJ2-7; V gene: TRBV5-1; clone size: few; CDR3 DNA: TGCGCCAGCAGCTTAATATGGACGCACGAATCCTACGAGCAGTACTTC; CDR3 protein: CASSLIWTHESYEQYF
D gene: TRBD1; J gene: TRBJ2-1; V gene: TRBV20-1; clone size: .; CDR3 DNA: TGCAGTGCCGAACTTCAAGGACAGGGCTTTAATGAGCAGTTCTTC; CDR3 protein: CSAELQGQGFNEQFF
D gene: .; J gene: TRBJ2-5; V gene: TRBV7-9; clone size: few; CDR3 DNA: TGTGCCAGCAGCTCCACCGACGGACGGGTCTTGGAGCAGTACTTC; CDR3 protein: CASSSTDGRVLEQYF
D gene: .; J gene: TRBJ2-1; V gene: TRBV20-1; clone size: .; CDR3 DNA: TGCAGTGCTAGAGAGGACAGAAAGAATGAGCAGTTCTTC; CDR3 protein: CSAREDRKNEQFF
D gene: .; J gene: TRBJ2-2; V gene: TRBV7-2; clone size: few; CDR3 DNA: TGTGCCAGCAGCTTATACAGGAACACCGGGGAGCTGTTTTTT; CDR3 protein: CASSLYRNTGELFF
D gene: .; J gene: TRBJ1-5; V gene: TRBV7-8; clone size: .; CDR3 DNA: TGTGCCAGCAGCTCCGGCTCCAATAATCAGCCCCAGCATTTT; CDR3 protein: CASSSGSNNQPQHF
D gene: TRBD1; J gene: TRBJ2-7; V gene: TRBV20-1; clone size: few; CDR3 DNA: TGCAGTGCTAGACTTGGACAGGGGGGATCGTACGAGCAGTACTTC; CDR3 protein: CSARLGQGGSYEQYF
D gene: .; J gene: TRBJ1-5; V gene: TRBV29-1; clone size: .; CDR3 DNA: TGCAGCGTTGAAGTACAGGTCCTTAATAGCAATCAGCCCCAGCATTTT; CDR3 protein: CSVEVQVLNSNQPQHF
D gene: TRBD2; J gene: TRBJ2-5; V gene: TRBV7-2; clone size: .; CDR3 DNA: TGTGCCAGCAGCTTAGTAGGGAGCGGGAGAGGCGATGAGCAGTACTTC; CDR3 protein: CASSLVGSGRGDEQYF
D gene: .; J gene: TRBJ2-7; V gene: TRBV4-1; clone size: few; CDR3 DNA: TGCGCCAGCAGCCAAGATATCAGGGTGGGTGAGCAGTACTTC; CDR3 protein: CASSQDIRVGEQYF
D gene: TRBD2; J gene: TRBJ2-3; V gene: TRBV20-1; clone size: few; CDR3 DNA: TGCAGTGCTTCGGGGGGGCTCACAGATACGCAGTATTTT; CDR3 protein: CSASGGLTDTQYF
D gene: TRBD2; J gene: TRBJ2-1; V gene: TRBV12-3/TRBV12-4; clone size: few; CDR3 DNA: TGTGCCAGCAGTTGGATGAGCGGGGGAGTGGATGAGCAGTTCTTC; CDR3 protein: CASSWMSGGVDEQFF
D gene: TRBD2; J gene: TRBJ2-7; V gene: TRBV20-1; clone size: .; CDR3 DNA: TGCAGTGCTAGAGACCCAGCGGGGGATACCTACGAGCAGTACTTC; CDR3 protein: CSARDPAGDTYEQYF
D gene: TRBD1; J gene: TRBJ2-1; V gene: TRBV6-6; clone size: many; CDR3 DNA: TGTGCCAGCAGTTACCGGGACAGGGCCAATGAGCAGTTCTTC; CDR3 protein: CASSYRDRANEQFF
D gene: .; J gene: TRBJ1-4; V gene: TRBV7-8; clone size: .; CDR3 DNA: TGTGCCAGCAGCTTAGGGGCGGCAGGACGCAGGGGATGGCTGTTTTTT; CDR3 protein: CASSLGAAGRRGWLFF
D gene: .; J gene: TRBJ2-5; V gene: TRBV25-1; clone size: .; CDR3 DNA: TGTGCCAGCAGTGAATACCGGCGAGGAGGGGAAGAGACCCAGTACTTC; CDR3 protein: CASSEYRRGGEETQYF
D gene: .; J gene: TRBJ2-7; V gene: TRBV10-2; clone size: .; CDR3 DNA: TGCGCCTCGAAAGGGCCTTACGAGCAGTACTTC; CDR3 protein: CASKGPYEQYF
D gene: TRBD1; J gene: TRBJ2-1; V gene: TRBV6-5; clone size: .; CDR3 DNA: TGTGCCAGCAGCTCTCGGACGAACAGGGGGATGTTCTTC; CDR3 protein: CASSSRTNRGMFF